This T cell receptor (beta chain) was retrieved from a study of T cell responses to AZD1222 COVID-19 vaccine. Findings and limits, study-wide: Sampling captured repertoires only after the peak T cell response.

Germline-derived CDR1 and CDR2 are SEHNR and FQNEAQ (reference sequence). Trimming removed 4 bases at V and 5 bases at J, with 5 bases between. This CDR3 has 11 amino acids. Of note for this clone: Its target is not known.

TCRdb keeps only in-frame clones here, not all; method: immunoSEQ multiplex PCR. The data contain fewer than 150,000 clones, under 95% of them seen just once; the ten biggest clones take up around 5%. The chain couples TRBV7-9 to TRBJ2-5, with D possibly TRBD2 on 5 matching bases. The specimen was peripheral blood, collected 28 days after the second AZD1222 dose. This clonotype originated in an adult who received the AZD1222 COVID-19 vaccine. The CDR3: CASSWEETQYF. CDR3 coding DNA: TGTGCCAGCAGCTGGGAGGAGACCCAGTACTTC. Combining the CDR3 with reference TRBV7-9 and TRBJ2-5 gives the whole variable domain DTGVSQNPRHKITKRGQNVTFRCDPISEHNRLYWYRQTLGQGPEFLTYFQNEAQLEKSRLLSDRFSAERPKGSFSTLEIQRTEQGDSAMYLCASSWEETQYFGPGTRLLVL.